This passage covers 21 T cell receptor beta chains from one sample sequenced in a study of blood T cell repertoires in COVID-19. Using immunoSEQ multiplex PCR, the repertoire was profiled, and TCRdb retains in-frame clones only, with some absent. The sample gives under 200,000 clones, roughly 80% of which show up once; roughly 17% is in the top ten. Sequenced material: peripheral blood. The source of these receptors is a man aged 55 to 70 with active or convalescent COVID-19.

This clone has just a few counts. J is TRBJ1-2 and V is TRBV7-9, with D possibly being TRBD1 (5 bases). Trimming took 1 base from V and 8 from J, leaving 11 bases between them. CDR1 is SEHNR, CDR2 FQNEAQ, per germline (reference sequence). CDR3 length: 13 amino acids. In DNA, the CDR3 is TGTGCCAGCAGCTTAGGCAGGGCGGTGGGCTACACCTTC. This translates into CASSLGRAVGYTF.

The gene calls are TRBV7-3 and TRBJ1-1, with D tentatively TRBD1 (5 bases). With 8 bases removed from V and 4 bases from J, the gap between germline ends came to 14 bases. The length of the CDR3 is 13 residues. CDR1 is SGHTA, CDR2 FQGTGA, per germline. CDR3 DNA sequence: TGTGCCAGCGCCTACAGCGGGACCACTGAAGCTTTCTTT. It is translated as CASAYSGTTEAFF.

This chain links TRBV11-1 with TRBJ2-5; 7 nucleotides agree with TRBD1. From germline, CDR1 is SGHAT and CDR2 FQDESV (reference sequence). The V and J ends lost 3 bases and 5 bases, in that order; junction bases with no gene match: 9. The CDR3 totals 15 residues. Written as DNA, the CDR3 is TGTGCCAGCAGCTTTAGAACAGGGGTGAGCGAGACCCAGTACTTC. Its protein product is CASSFRTGVSETQYF.

The rearrangement joins TRBV10-3 to TRBJ1-1; TRBD1 is a possible D gene (5 bases). The CDR3 extends over 17 amino acids. The V gene's germline CDR1 is ENHRY and CDR2 SYGVKD. V shed 8 bases and J shed 3 bases, with 25 bases lying between them. The DNA of the CDR3 is TGTGCCATCGCTGGTAACAGCGGGGCCCGGGGGGACACTGAAGCTTTCTTT. It codes for CAIAGNSGARGDTEAFF.

Notes on this clone: This is likely a read error, given that the CDR3 carries no conserved phenylalanine or tryptophan at its end. The limits of the CDR3 on the DNA are not certain, so only TCRdb's listed CDR3 is given. This chain uses TRBV3-1 (or the pseudogene TRBV3-2) with TRBJ1-4; TRBD1 is the table's D call and was not checked against the DNA. The length of the CDR3 is 8 amino acids, counting both ends. The germline V gene encodes CDR1 LGHDT and CDR2 YNNKEL (reference sequence). CDR3 in amino acids: CASSRNRP.

The J gene is TRBJ2-5, the V gene TRBV11-3; D might be TRBD1 (6 bases). Germline CDR1 reads SGHNT; CDR2 reads YENEEA. The ends were cut back, 5 bases at V and 9 bases at J, with 16 bases in the middle. This CDR3 is built from 13 residues. The CDR3 is CASSEGEQRAQYF. In DNA form, the CDR3 reads TGTGCCAGCAGCGAGGGGGAGCAACGAGCCCAGTACTTC.

This chain links TRBV5-4 with TRBJ2-5, with 8 bases fitting TRBD2. Per germline, CDR1 SGHNT and CDR2 YYREEE (reference sequence). This CDR3 has 14 residues. V lost 3 bases and J lost 5; bases outside the gene matches: 6. CDR3 protein: CASSYGTSLETQYF. The CDR3 DNA sequence: TGTGCCAGCAGCTACGGGACTAGTTTGGAGACCCAGTACTTC.

The chain joins TRBV29-1 to TRBJ2-5, with D maybe TRBD1 (6 bases). Trimming cost V 7 bases and J 2 bases, with 14 bases left between them. Germline CDR1 SQVTM, CDR2 ANQGSEA. The CDR3 extends over 13 amino acids. Here the CDR3 reads CSEGVGPQETQYF. The DNA for the CDR3 is TGCAGCGAGGGGGTGGGGCCGCAAGAGACCCAGTACTTC.

The gene calls are TRBV24-1 and TRBJ1-1; D unclear. Trimming removed 2 bases at V and 11 bases at J, with 8 bases between. The V gene's germline CDR1 is KGHDR and CDR2 SFDVKD. The CDR3 is 11 residues long. CDR3 residues: CATSDSIGAFF. CDR3 nucleotides: TGTGCCACCAGTGATTCAATCGGGGCTTTCTTT.

The V gene is TRBV9, the J gene TRBJ2-3; TRBD2 aligns across 10 bases. This CDR3 comprises 20 residues. The junction had 19 bases not matched to a gene; V was cut back by 3 bases and J by 3 bases. Looked up from germline, CDR1 is SGDLS and CDR2 is YYNGEE. The CDR3 loop is CASSAGNQREGRSRTDTQYF. CDR3 DNA sequence: TGTGCCAGCAGCGCGGGGAATCAGCGGGAGGGCCGGAGTAGGACAGATACGCAGTATTTT.

The chain carries TRBV5-1 and TRBJ2-7; unclear D gene. Germline lookup yields CDR1 SGHRS and CDR2 YFSETQ. The CDR3 covers 14 residues. V lost 1 base to trimming and J lost 3 bases, with 11 bases between them. The CDR3 DNA follows: TGCGCCAGCAGCTTGTTGAGTCCGGGCTACGAGCAGTACTTC. Amino acid sequence: CASSLLSPGYEQYF.

This rearrangement joins TRBV2 to TRBJ1-1; 7 bases line up with TRBD1. CDR1 is SNHLY, CDR2 FYNNEI, per germline. Germline trimming cut 6 bases from V and 1 base from J; bases unmatched to any gene: 8. The CDR3 is 15 residues long. The CDR3 DNA sequence: TGTGCCAGCAGGGCTGACAGGGTAAAGAACACTGAAGCTTTCTTT. Amino acids: CASRADRVKNTEAFF.

The chain carries TRBV11-2 and TRBJ1-2; TRBD1 agrees at 7 bases. Trimming removed 2 bases from V and 5 bases from J; junction bases left unmatched: 5. Germline values: CDR1 SGHAT, CDR2 FQNNGV. The CDR3 extends over 14 amino acids. DNA for the CDR3: TGTGCCAGCAGCTTAACCCGGACAGGTTATGGCTACACCTTC. It is translated as CASSLTRTGYGYTF.

This clone has only one observation. V gene TRBV28 combines with J gene TRBJ2-7; TRBD2 matches 11 bases. The V gene's germline CDR1 is MDHEN and CDR2 SYDVKM. The CDR3 runs 16 residues. The J segment lost 5 bases and the V segment lost 4 bases, leaving 10 bases of the junction unmatched. DNA for the CDR3: TGTGCCAGCAGTTCCCCAAGGACTAGCGGGTCCCACGAGCAGTACTTC. This encodes CASSSPRTSGSHEQYF.

V and J are TRBV6-5 and TRBJ2-7; 8 nucleotides align to TRBD1. The CDR3 totals 16 residues. CDR1 MNHEY and CDR2 SVGAGI come from the germline V gene. V was clipped by 0 bases and J by 4 bases; unmatched bases: 8. The CDR3 spells CASSYSKRTGTYEQYF. The CDR3 DNA follows: TGTGCCAGCAGTTACTCGAAACGGACAGGGACGTACGAGCAGTACTTC.

The chain is built from TRBV10-3 and TRBJ2-1; unclear D gene. Trimming left V 4 bases short and J 6 bases short, with 13 bases between. Looked up from germline, CDR1 is ENHRY and CDR2 is SYGVKD. This CDR3 has 14 amino acids. In DNA form, the CDR3 reads TGTGCCATCAGTGGCGGAGTGGGTCTCAATGAGCAGTTCTTC. As protein: CAISGGVGLNEQFF.

This clone was detected once. The chain has TRBV7-8 and TRBJ2-7, with D possibly being TRBD1 (5 bases). The CDR3 spans 17 residues. The V and J ends lost 3 bases and 0 bases respectively, with 18 bases between them. Looked up from germline, CDR1 is SGHVS and CDR2 is FQNEAQ. The CDR3 sequence is CASSFQGGRLSSYEQYF. CDR3 nucleotide sequence: TGTGCCAGCAGCTTTCAGGGTGGACGGCTTAGCTCCTACGAGCAGTACTTC. Complete variable domain (other parts from reference TRBV7-8 and TRBJ2-7): GAGVSQSPRYKVAKRGQDVALRCDPISGHVSLFWYQQALGQGPEFLTYFQNEAQLDKSGLPSDRFFAERPEGSVSTLKIQRTQQEDSAVYLCASSFQGGRLSSYEQYFGPGTRLTVT.

The chain has TRBV2 and TRBJ2-2; 12 bases agree with TRBD2. The length of the CDR3 is 15 residues. Trimming removed 5 bases from V and 5 bases from J; junction bases left unmatched: 3. Germline CDR1 SNHLY, CDR2 FYNNEI. CDR3: CASSRLAGETGELFF. The CDR3 bases are TGTGCCAGCAGTCGACTAGCGGGAGAGACCGGGGAGCTGTTTTTT.

The chain employs TRBV7-2 and TRBJ2-7; no clear D. The CDR3 spans 13 residues. V was cut by 6 bases and J by 0 bases, with 9 bases left in between. The germline CDR1 and CDR2 sequences are SGHTA and FQGNSA. CDR3 nucleotides: TGTGCCAGCAGAAGTGCGAGCTCCTACGAGCAGTACTTC. Translated: CASRSASSYEQYF.

J is TRBJ1-6 and V is TRBV27; D is undetermined. This CDR3 has 13 amino acids. Trimming cost V 3 bases and J 9 bases, with 9 bases left between them. Per the germline V gene, CDR1 is MNHEY and CDR2 is SMNVEV (reference sequence). CDR3 bases: TGTGCCAGCAGTTTCCGGGATGGTTCACCCCTCCACTTT. Its protein is CASSFRDGSPLHF.

CDR3 in DNA: TGCGCCAGCAGCCAAGATTTGCGCGGGAGGGCCCCCGCCGGGGAGCTGTTTTTT. Amino acids: CASSQDLRGRAPAGELFF. The chain carries TRBV4-1 and TRBJ2-2, with 9 nucleotides matching TRBD2. CDR1 MGHRA and CDR2 YSYEKL come from the germline V gene. V shed 0 bases, J shed 6 bases, and the junction held 11 bases outside the gene matches. This CDR3 has 18 residues.